The subject of this entry is one T cell receptor beta chain. The antigen is undetermined. All patients were mismatch repair deficient, assessed by either PCR or immunohistochemistry. A few pembrolizumab responders had their TCRs sequenced. The sample originates from a study of PD-1 blockade in mismatch repair-deficient tumors. Across the study: Patients had about eleven mismatch repair-deficient cancer types and were previously treated and progressing.

Regarding the study as a whole: Rapid post-treatment expansion, then contraction, generally preceding radiologic response, marked tumor-resident clones.

Per germline, CDR1 LGHNA and CDR2 YSLEER. V shed 4 bases and J shed 4 bases, with 17 bases lying between them. The CDR3 extends over 16 amino acids. The repertoire was sequenced with immunoSEQ multiplex PCR; TCRdb's copy has only in-frame clones and lacks some. The table shows some 120,000 clones, with 70% to 90% occurring only once. The chain couples TRBV4-3 to TRBJ2-4, with D perhaps TRBD1 (5 bases). Here the sequenced sample was peripheral blood, taken 44 weeks after starting pembrolizumab. This sequence was found in an adult with mismatch repair-deficient cancer. CDR3 DNA: TGCGCCAGCAGCCGCCTTCAGGGTTATCCAAAAAACATTCAGTACTTC. This sequence encodes CASSRLQGYPKNIQYF.